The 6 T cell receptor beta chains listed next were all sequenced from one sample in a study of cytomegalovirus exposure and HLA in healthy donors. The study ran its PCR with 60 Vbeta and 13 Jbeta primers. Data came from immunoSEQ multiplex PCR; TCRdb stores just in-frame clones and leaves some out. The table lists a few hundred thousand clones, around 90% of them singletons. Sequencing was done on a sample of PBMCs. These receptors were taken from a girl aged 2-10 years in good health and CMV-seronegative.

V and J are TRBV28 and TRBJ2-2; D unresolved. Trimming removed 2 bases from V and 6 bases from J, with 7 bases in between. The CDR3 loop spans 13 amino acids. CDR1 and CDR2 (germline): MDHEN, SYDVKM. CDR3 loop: CASSLAVPGELFF. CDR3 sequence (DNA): TGTGCCAGCAGTTTAGCGGTTCCCGGGGAGCTGTTTTTT.

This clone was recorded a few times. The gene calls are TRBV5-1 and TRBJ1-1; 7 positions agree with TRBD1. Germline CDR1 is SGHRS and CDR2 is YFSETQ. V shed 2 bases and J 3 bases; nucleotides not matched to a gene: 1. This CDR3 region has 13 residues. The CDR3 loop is CASSLGGDTEAFF. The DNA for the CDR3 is TGCGCCAGCAGCTTAGGGGGCGACACTGAAGCTTTCTTT.

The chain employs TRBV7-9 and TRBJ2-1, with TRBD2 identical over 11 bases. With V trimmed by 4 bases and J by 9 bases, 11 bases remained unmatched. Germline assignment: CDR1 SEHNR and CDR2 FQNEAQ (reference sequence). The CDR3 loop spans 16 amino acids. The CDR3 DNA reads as TGTGCCAGCAGCTCCGCCCGACTAGCGGGGACAGGTGAGCAGTTCTTC. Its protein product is CASSSARLAGTGEQFF.

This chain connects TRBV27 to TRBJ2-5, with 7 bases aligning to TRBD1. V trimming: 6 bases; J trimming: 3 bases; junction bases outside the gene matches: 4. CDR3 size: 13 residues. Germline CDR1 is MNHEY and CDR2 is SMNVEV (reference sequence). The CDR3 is CASRVTGEETQYF. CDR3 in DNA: TGTGCCAGCAGGGTTACAGGGGAAGAGACCCAGTACTTC.

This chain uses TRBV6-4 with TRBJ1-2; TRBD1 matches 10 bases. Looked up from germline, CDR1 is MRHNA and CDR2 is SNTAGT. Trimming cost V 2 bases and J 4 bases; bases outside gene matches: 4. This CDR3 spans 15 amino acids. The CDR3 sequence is CASSDVRTGGYGYTF. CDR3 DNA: TGTGCCAGCAGTGACGTTAGGACAGGGGGCTATGGCTACACCTTC.

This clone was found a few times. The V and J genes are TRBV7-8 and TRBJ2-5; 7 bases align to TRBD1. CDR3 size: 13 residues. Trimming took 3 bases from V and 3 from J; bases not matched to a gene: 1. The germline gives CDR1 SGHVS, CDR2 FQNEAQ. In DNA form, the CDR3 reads TGTGCCAGCAGCTTGGGACAGAAAGAGACCCAGTACTTC. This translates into CASSLGQKETQYF.